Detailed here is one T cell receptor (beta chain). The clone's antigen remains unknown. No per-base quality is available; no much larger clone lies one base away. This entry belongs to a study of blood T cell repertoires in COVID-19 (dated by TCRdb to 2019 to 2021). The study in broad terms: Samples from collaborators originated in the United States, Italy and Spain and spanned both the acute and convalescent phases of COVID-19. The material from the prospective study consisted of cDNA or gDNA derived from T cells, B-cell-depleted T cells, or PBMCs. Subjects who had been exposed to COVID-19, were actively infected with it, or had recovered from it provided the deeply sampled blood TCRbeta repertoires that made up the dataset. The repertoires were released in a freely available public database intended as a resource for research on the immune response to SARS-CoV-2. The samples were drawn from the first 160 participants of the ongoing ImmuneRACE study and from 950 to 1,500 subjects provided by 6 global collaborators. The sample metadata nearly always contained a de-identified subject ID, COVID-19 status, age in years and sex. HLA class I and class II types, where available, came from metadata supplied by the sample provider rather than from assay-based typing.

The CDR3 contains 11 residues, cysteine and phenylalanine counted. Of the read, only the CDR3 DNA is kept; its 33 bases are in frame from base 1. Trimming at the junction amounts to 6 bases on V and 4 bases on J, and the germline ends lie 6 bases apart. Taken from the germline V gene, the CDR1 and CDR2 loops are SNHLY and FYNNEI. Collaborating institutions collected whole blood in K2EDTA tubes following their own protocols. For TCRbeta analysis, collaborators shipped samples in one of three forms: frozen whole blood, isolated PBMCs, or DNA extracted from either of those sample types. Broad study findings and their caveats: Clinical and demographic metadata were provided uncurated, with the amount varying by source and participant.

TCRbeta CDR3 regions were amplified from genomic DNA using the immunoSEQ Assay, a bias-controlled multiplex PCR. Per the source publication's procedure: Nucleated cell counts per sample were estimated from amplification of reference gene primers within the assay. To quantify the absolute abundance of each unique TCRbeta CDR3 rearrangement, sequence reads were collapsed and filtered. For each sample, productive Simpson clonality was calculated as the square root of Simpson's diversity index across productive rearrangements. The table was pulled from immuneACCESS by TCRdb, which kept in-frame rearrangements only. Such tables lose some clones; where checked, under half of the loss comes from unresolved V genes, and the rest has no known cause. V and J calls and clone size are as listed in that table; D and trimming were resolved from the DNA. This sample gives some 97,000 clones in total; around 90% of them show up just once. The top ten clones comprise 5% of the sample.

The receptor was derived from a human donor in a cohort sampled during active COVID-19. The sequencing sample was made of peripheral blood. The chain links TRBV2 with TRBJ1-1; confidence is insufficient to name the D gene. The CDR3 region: CASRYITEAFF. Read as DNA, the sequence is TGTGCCAGCAGGTACATCACTGAAGCTTTCTTT.